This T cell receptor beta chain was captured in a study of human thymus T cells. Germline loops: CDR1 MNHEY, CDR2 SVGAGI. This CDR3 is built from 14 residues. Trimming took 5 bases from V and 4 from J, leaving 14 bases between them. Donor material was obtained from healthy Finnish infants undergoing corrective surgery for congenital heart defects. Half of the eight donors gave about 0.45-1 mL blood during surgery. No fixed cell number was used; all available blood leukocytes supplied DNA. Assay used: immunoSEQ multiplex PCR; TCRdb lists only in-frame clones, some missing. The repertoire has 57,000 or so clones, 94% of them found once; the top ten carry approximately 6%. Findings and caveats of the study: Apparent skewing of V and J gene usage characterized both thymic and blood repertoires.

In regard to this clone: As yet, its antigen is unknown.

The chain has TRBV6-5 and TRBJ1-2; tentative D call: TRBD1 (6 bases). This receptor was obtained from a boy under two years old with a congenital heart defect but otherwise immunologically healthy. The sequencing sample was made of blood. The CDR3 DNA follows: TGTGCCAGCAGTCCAGGAGGGGGAGTCTATGGCTACACCTTC. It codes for CASSPGGGVYGYTF.